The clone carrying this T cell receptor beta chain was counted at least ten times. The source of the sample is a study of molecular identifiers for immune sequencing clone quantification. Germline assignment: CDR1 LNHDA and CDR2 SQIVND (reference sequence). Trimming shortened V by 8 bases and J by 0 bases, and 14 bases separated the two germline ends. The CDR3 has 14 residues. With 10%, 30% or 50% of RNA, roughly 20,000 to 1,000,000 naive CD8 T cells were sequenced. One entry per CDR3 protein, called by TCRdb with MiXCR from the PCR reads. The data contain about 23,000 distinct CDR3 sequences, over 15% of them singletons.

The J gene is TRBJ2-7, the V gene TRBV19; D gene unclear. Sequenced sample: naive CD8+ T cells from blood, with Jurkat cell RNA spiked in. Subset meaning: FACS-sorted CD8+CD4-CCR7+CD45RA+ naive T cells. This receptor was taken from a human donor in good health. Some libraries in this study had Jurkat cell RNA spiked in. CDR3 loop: CASGPGGSSYEQYF. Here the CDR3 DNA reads TGTGCCAGTGGGCCAGGCGGCAGCTCCTACGAGCAGTACTTC.